This record looks at one TCR beta chain sequence and its context. As yet, its antigen is unknown. Trimming left V 0 bases short and J 6 bases short, with 6 bases between. Germline loops: CDR1 SGHNT, CDR2 YYREEE (reference sequence). The CDR3 spans 13 residues. This entry is derived from a study of shared clonotypes between healthy human individuals. Looking at the study overall: Researchers assigned three CD4 naive, three CD4 memory, two CD8 naive and one CD8 memory plate to each donor. General study results and limits: Sequencing depth was predicted to influence how clonotypes are shared among donors. When compared with the clonotypes that were shared by all four sorted-subset donors, the non-shared clonotypes turned out to have lower generation probabilities.

Genomic DNA of each subset was evenly split across several immunoSEQ plates. Using immunoSEQ multiplex PCR, the repertoire was profiled, and TCRdb retains in-frame clones only, with some absent. The repertoire holds about 680,000 clones, with around three quarters as singletons. The sample taken for sequencing was memory CD4+ T cells sorted from blood. Indicated subset: CD45RA-negative fraction. The TCR sequence derives from a woman under 40 in good health. The chain is built from TRBV5-4 and TRBJ2-2; no definite D call. The CDR3 sequence: CASSLEGSGELFF. The CDR3 DNA reads TGTGCCAGCAGCTTGGAAGGCTCCGGGGAGCTGTTTTTT.